This note documents a single T cell receptor (beta chain) sequence. Its antigen is unidentified. This sample is drawn from a study of a mutant IDH1 vaccine in newly diagnosed glioma. The table came from immunoSEQ multiplex PCR; TCRdb's copy has only in-frame clones and leaves some out. The top ten clones hold roughly 9.5% of a sample with approximately 24,000 clones, about 80% of them seen once. The CDR3 contains 15 residues. Trimming cost V 6 bases and J 2 bases, with 15 bases left between them. CDR1 SGHRS and CDR2 YFSETQ come from the germline V gene. This sample's time point: week 11, during vaccination. One vaccine dose held 300 ug of mutant IDH1 20-mer peptide and came with topical imiquimod.

This clonotype was obtained from a woman aged 18-30 years with glioma. This chain links TRBV5-1 with TRBJ2-1; TRBD1 might be the D (6 bases). Sequencing used PBMCs, obtained from a glioma patient whose treatment included an IDH1 peptide vaccine. The CDR3 DNA sequence: TGCGCCAGCACCCAATCAGGGGCCACCTACAATGAGCAGTTCTTC. The encoded protein is CASTQSGATYNEQFF.